This TCR beta chain originates from a study of T cell responses to AZD1222 COVID-19 vaccine. Notes on the study in general: Unmutated variant regions are reportedly the target of nearly half of TCRs that are spike-specific.

The study pooled second doses at about 4 or about 12 weeks. As to this clone: Its cognate antigen is unknown.

The CDR3 sequence is 18 residues long. The trim removed 5 bases at V and 4 bases at J, leaving 18 bases unmatched. Germline V gene lookup returns CDR1 MGHRA and CDR2 YSYEKL. Profiling relied on immunoSEQ multiplex PCR, and the TCRdb table lists in-frame clones only, not all of them. The data show 60,000 to 95,000 clones, with around 86% seen just once and roughly 18% held by the top ten. The sequence was collected from an adult who received the AZD1222 COVID-19 vaccine. The sample was peripheral blood, taken 28 days after the second AZD1222 dose. The chain combines TRBV4-1 with TRBJ2-3, with 7 bases fitting TRBD2. DNA for the CDR3: TGCGCCAGCAGCTCACCGGCGAGCGGCGGGAGCGGGGCAGATACGCAGTATTTT. Translated, it gives CASSSPASGGSGADTQYF.